The clone carrying this TCR beta chain was seen only a few times. PCR was performed using 60 Vbeta and 13 Jbeta primers. Using immunoSEQ multiplex PCR, the repertoire was profiled, and TCRdb retains in-frame clones only, with some absent. The sample yields just under 65,000 clones, 80% seen once. The entry originates in a study of cytomegalovirus exposure and HLA in healthy donors. Whereas donors were nominally healthy upon sampling, unrecorded immune exposures were probable. The sample taken for sequencing was PBMCs. The TCR originated in a woman under 40 in good health and CMV-seronegative.

CDR3 sequence reads: CASGSTTGSSYNSPLHF. CDR3 coding DNA: TGTGCTAGTGGTTCGACGACCGGGAGCTCCTATAATTCACCCCTCCACTTT. V and J are TRBV12-5 and TRBJ1-6; D is undetermined. The CDR3 spans 17 residues. Germline V lookup: CDR1 LGHNT, CDR2 FRNRAP. V lost 4 bases, J lost 0 bases, and 13 bases lay in between.